The rows below give T cell receptor beta chains drawn from one sample of a study of PD-L1 blockade in urothelial cancer. Data came from immunoSEQ multiplex PCR; TCRdb stores just in-frame clones and leaves some out. The sample records some 40,000 clones, 70% to 85% being singletons. Here the sequenced sample was PBMCs, taken around atezolizumab (anti-PD-L1) treatment. All receptors derive from a man aged 55 to 70 with urothelial cancer. CDR3s include the opening cysteine and the closing phenylalanine or tryptophan. The D gene is left open where the match is weak. Clone size is given for some rows only: seen once, a few or many times, or a class if the clone is expanded.

abundance	v_gene	d_gene	j_gene	CDR3nt	CDR3aa
.	TRBV27	TRBD1	TRBJ1-1	TGTGCCAGCAGGGCGGGGACAGGGACTTTTGGCACTGAAGCTTTCTTT	CASRAGTGTFGTEAFF
.	TRBV5-4	TRBD1	TRBJ1-2	TGTGCCAGCAGCCCCCGGGACAGGGGCTATGGCTACACCTTC	CASSPRDRGYGYTF
.	TRBV4-1	.	TRBJ2-7	TGCGCCAGCAGCCAGGGGATTGGGGCGGGGACCTACGAGCAGTACTTC	CASSQGIGAGTYEQYF
.	TRBV7-9	TRBD2	TRBJ2-5	TGTGCCAGCAGTTCCAGCGGGGTTCAAGAGACCCAGTACTTC	CASSSSGVQETQYF
.	TRBV4-1	.	TRBJ1-6	TGCGCCAGCAGCCAAGTAGCCGGGGTCCTAGATAATTCACCCCTCCACTTT	CASSQVAGVLDNSPLHF
few	TRBV28	TRBD1	TRBJ2-2	TGTGCCAGCAGTCGGACAGGGGGCAGCGGGGAGCTGTTTTTT	CASSRTGGSGELFF
.	TRBV12-5	TRBD2	TRBJ2-3	TGTGCTAGTGATGGGTCGGGGGGTCCAGATACGCAGTATTTT	CASDGSGGPDTQYF
.	TRBV19	TRBD1	TRBJ2-1	TGTGCCAGTAGTATGGGAAACAGGGGGATTAGGAATGAGCAGTTCTTC	CASSMGNRGIRNEQFF
few	TRBV28	TRBD1	TRBJ2-7	TGTGCCAGCACCACGAGGGACAGCAGGCACGAGCAGTACTTC	CASTTRDSRHEQYF
.	TRBV9	TRBD1	TRBJ1-6	TGTGCCAGCAGCCCCAGGACAGGTACTAATTCACCCCTCCACTTT	CASSPRTGTNSPLHF
few	TRBV2	TRBD1	TRBJ1-2	TGTGCCAGCGAAATACACAGGGGTACGAACTATGGCTACACCTTC	CASEIHRGTNYGYTF
.	TRBV20-1	.	TRBJ2-7	TGCAGTGCTAGATCAGACTACGAGCAGTACTTC	CSARSDYEQYF
.	TRBV30	.	TRBJ1-5	TGTGCCTGGAGACAAAAAGGGGGAGGGGAGAGACAGCCCCAGCATTTT	CAWRQKGGGERQPQHF
.	TRBV19	TRBD1	TRBJ1-6	TGTGCCAGTAGTGTCCAAATATCCGGGACAGGACAAAATTCACCCCTCCACTTT	CASSVQISGTGQNSPLHF
.	TRBV5-5	.	TRBJ1-1	TGTGCCAGCGGCAGGGATTTGAACACTGAAGCTTTCTTT	CASGRDLNTEAFF
.	TRBV5-1	TRBD1	TRBJ2-7	TGCGCCAGCAGCACCTCTAACAGGGGCTACGAGCAGTACTTC	CASSTSNRGYEQYF
.	TRBV18	TRBD1	TRBJ2-7	TGTGCCAGCTCACCTGACAGGGATCGCTACGAGCAGTACTTC	CASSPDRDRYEQYF
once	TRBV14	TRBD2	TRBJ2-3	TGTGCCAGCAGCCAAGCTGAAGCGGGGGGGCCGCAGTATTTT	CASSQAEAGGPQYF
.	TRBV16	TRBD1	TRBJ2-7	TGTGCCAGCAGCCAATTCTATGCAGGGGGCTACGAGCAGTACTTC	CASSQFYAGGYEQYF
.	TRBV5-5	.	TRBJ1-6	TGTGCCAGCAGCTATAGAACAGGGTCGGAATCACCCCTCCACTTT	CASSYRTGSESPLHF
.	TRBV11-2	TRBD2	TRBJ2-1	TGTGCCAGCAGCTTACTAGCGGGTCACTCCTACAATGAGCAGTTCTTC	CASSLLAGHSYNEQFF
.	TRBV5-6	.	TRBJ1-5	TGTGCCAGCAGCTGGGCCGATCAGCCCCAGCATTTT	CASSWADQPQHF
.	TRBV25-1	TRBD1	TRBJ2-6	TGTGCCAGCATAGTGGGGACAGGGGTGGACTCTGGGGCCAACGTCCTGACTTTC	CASIVGTGVDSGANVLTF
once	TRBV25-1	TRBD1	TRBJ1-2	TGTGCCAGCAGTGAGGACAGGGGGCTCCAGGGCTACACCTTC	CASSEDRGLQGYTF
.	TRBV5-1	TRBD2	TRBJ2-2	TGCGCCAGCAGCTTGGTTCCTAGCGGGGGGGAACCAAACACCGGGGAGCTGTTTTTT	CASSLVPSGGEPNTGELFF
.	TRBV6-5	TRBD2	TRBJ2-7	TGTGCCAGCAGTGCTACAGCGGGGGCCATCTACGAGCAGTACTTC	CASSATAGAIYEQYF
.	TRBV6-5	.	TRBJ2-7	TGTGCCAGCAGTTACTCCCGGCAGGGCCAGAACTACGAGCAGTACTTC	CASSYSRQGQNYEQYF
.	TRBV6-1	TRBD1	TRBJ1-2	TGTGCCAGCAGTCCGTGGACAGGGGGCAACTATGGCTACACCTTC	CASSPWTGGNYGYTF
.	TRBV5-8	.	TRBJ1-4	TGTGCCAGCAGCTTGGGCGCGGCAGGGGAAGAAAAACTGTTTTTT	CASSLGAAGEEKLFF
.	TRBV4-1	.	TRBJ2-3	TGCGCCAGCAGCCAAGATCACAGCCCTAGCACAGATACGCAGTATTTT	CASSQDHSPSTDTQYF
.	TRBV5-4	.	TRBJ2-7	TGTGCCAGCAGCTTTTCGCGGAGTCGAGAGCAGTACTTC	CASSFSRSREQYF
.	TRBV5-1	.	TRBJ1-1	TGCGCCAGCAGCTTGGAGCAGGGCAGGACTGAAGCTTTCTTT	CASSLEQGRTEAFF
few	TRBV6-1	TRBD2	TRBJ2-1	TGTGCCAGCAGTGAGCCGGGACGGAGACTAGCGGGGGGGAGTTACAATGAGCAGTTCTTC	CASSEPGRRLAGGSYNEQFF
.	TRBV7-2	TRBD2	TRBJ2-7	TGTGCCAGCAGCCCTAGCGGGGGGGCGTACGAGCAGTACTTC	CASSPSGGAYEQYF
.	TRBV11-2	.	TRBJ2-7	TGTGCCAGCAGCTTAGTCCTACCGAGCTCCTACGAGCAGTACTTC	CASSLVLPSSYEQYF
.	TRBV19	TRBD1	TRBJ2-7	TGTGCCAGTAGCTCGGACAGGGGAGATGGCGAGCAGTACTTC	CASSSDRGDGEQYF
.	TRBV6-1	.	TRBJ1-1	TGTGCCAGCCCGGACATCTTGAACACTGAAGCTTTCTTT	CASPDILNTEAFF
once	TRBV5-1	.	TRBJ1-2	TGCGCCAGCAGCCCCCAAGAGGGAGGGAGTGGCTACACCTTC	CASSPQEGGSGYTF
.	TRBV7-8	.	TRBJ2-6	TGTGCCAGCAGCTTTCGTACAAGAAGCTCTGGGGCCAACGTCCTGACTTTC	CASSFRTRSSGANVLTF
.	TRBV28	.	TRBJ2-5	TGTGCCAGCAGCTCAGGGGTGGAGGAGACCCAGTACTTC	CASSSGVEETQYF
.	TRBV2	.	TRBJ2-7	TGTGCCAGCAGTTACAGGGACGAGCAGTACTTC	CASSYRDEQYF
few	TRBV27	TRBD1	TRBJ1-6	TGTGCCAGCAGTTACGACAGGGGGCCGGATTCACCCCTCCACTTT	CASSYDRGPDSPLHF
.	TRBV7-3	.	TRBJ1-2	TGTGCCAGCAGCCTCGACGGAGACTATGGCTACACCTTC	CASSLDGDYGYTF
.	TRBV18	.	TRBJ1-2	TGTGCCAGCTCACCCACCTCAGGGACAATCTTTCATGGCTACACCTTC	CASSPTSGTIFHGYTF
.	TRBV19	.	TRBJ2-3	TGTGCCAGTAGTACCCTGCGGGGAGATACGCAGTATTTT	CASSTLRGDTQYF
.	TRBV11-2	.	TRBJ2-6	TGTGCCAGCAGCCGCAGTGCCAACGTCCTGACTTTC	CASSRSANVLTF
.	TRBV4-1	.	TRBJ1-6	TGCGCCAGCAGCCGAATACAGAACTCGGAAGGCAATTCACCCCTCCACTTT	CASSRIQNSEGNSPLHF
.	TRBV5-4	TRBD1	TRBJ2-2	TGTGCCAGCAGCCGTGACAGGGATGCGGCCACCGGGGAGCTGTTTTTT	CASSRDRDAATGELFF
once	TRBV5-8	.	TRBJ1-2	TGTGCCAGCAGCCGGGAGGCTAACTATGGCTACACCTTC	CASSREANYGYTF